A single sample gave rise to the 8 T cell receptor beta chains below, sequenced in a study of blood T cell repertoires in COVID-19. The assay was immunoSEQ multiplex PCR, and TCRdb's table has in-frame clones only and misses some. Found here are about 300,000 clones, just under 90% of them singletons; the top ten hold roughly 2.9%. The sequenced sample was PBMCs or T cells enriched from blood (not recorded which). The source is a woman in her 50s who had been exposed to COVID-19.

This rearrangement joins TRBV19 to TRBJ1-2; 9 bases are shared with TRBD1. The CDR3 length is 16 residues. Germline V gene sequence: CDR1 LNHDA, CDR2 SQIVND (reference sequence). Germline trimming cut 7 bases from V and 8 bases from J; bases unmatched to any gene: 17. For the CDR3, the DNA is TGTGCCAGTAACCCGTCCCGGGACAGGGTTTTTAGCGGCTACACCTTC. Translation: CASNPSRDRVFSGYTF.

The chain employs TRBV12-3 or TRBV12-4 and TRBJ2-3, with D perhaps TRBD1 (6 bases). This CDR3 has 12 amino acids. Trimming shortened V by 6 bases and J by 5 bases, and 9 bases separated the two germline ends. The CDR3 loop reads CASSRQVDTQYF. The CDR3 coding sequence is TGTGCCAGCAGCAGACAGGTAGATACGCAGTATTTT.

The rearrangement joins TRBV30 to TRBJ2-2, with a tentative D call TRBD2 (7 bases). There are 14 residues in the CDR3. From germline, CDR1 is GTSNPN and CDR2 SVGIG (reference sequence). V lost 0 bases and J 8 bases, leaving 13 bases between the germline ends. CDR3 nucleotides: TGTGCCTGGAGTGTAGTCAGGGGAGGGGGGGAGCTGTTTTTT. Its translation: CAWSVVRGGGELFF.

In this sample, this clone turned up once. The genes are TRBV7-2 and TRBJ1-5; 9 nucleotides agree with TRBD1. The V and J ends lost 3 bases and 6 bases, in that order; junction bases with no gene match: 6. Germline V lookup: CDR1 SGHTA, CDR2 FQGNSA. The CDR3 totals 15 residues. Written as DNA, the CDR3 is TGTGCCAGCAGCTTGGACAGGGGTGAGTTTCAGCCCCAGCATTTT. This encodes CASSLDRGEFQPQHF.

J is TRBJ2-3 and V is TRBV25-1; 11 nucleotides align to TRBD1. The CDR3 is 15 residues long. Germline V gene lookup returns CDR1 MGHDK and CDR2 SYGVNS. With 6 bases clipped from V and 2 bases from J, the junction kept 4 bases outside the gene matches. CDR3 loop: CASRGTGGNTDTQYF. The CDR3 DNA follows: TGTGCCAGCAGAGGGACAGGGGGGAACACAGATACGCAGTATTTT.

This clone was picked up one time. The CDR3 region has the DNA TGTGCCAGCAGTCCCCAAAGGGGTGGGGAGCTGTTTTTT. It codes for CASSPQRGGELFF. The rearrangement uses TRBV6-5 and TRBJ2-2; the D gene is possibly TRBD1 (5 bases). V was shortened by 5 bases and J by 8 bases, with 12 bases between the two germline ends. The CDR3 has 13 amino acids. From germline, CDR1 is MNHEY and CDR2 SVGAGI.

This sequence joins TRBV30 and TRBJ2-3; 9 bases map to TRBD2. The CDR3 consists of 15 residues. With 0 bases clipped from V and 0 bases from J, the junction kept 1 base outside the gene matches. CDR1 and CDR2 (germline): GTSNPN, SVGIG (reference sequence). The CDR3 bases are TGTGCCTGGAGTGTACTAGCGGGTAGCACAGATACGCAGTATTTT. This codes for CAWSVLAGSTDTQYF.

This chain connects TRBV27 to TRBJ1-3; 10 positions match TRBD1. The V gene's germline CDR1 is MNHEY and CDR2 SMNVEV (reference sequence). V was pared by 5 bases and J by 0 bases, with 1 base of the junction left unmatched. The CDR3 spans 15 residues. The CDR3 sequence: CASSRTGGSGNTIYF. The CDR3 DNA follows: TGTGCCAGCAGTCGGACAGGGGGCTCTGGAAACACCATATATTTT.